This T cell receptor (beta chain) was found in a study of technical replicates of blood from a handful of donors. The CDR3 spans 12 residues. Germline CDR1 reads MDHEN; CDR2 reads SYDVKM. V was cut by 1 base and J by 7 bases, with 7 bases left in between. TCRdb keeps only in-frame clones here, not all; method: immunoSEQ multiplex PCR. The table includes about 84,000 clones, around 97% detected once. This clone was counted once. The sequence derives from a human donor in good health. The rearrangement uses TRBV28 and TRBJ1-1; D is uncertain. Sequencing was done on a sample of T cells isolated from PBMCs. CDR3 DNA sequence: TGTGCCAGCAGTTTATTCAGGAATGAAGCTTTCTTT. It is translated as CASSLFRNEAFF.